These T cell receptor beta chains were read from a single sample in a study of cytomegalovirus exposure and HLA in healthy donors. The data were produced by immunoSEQ multiplex PCR, yet TCRdb's version contains in-frame clones alone and is incomplete. The sample lists roughly 190,000 clones; roughly 80% were seen once. The sequenced sample was PBMCs. Every receptor here comes from a woman in her 30s in good health and CMV-seropositive. The CDR3 runs from the conserved cysteine through the conserved F or W. Fields, in order: clone size, V gene, J gene, CDR3 length, CDR3 protein. A clone size is listed for some rows: how often the clone was seen (once, few, many), or a class if it is expanded.

size: NA
V: TRBV7-2
J: TRBJ2-7
length: 14
CDR3: CASSLGGFTYEQYF

size: NA
V: TRBV5-1
J: TRBJ1-6
length: 15
CDR3: CASSLGGSYNSPLHF

size: few
V: TRBV7-2
J: TRBJ1-4
length: 17
CDR3: CASSLQTLDREGEKLFF

size: NA
V: TRBV15
J: TRBJ2-7
length: 16
CDR3: CATSRDTGQRHGEQYF

size: NA
V: TRBV27
J: TRBJ1-3
length: 13
CDR3: CASARQHGNTIYF

size: NA
V: TRBV6-4
J: TRBJ2-3
length: 12
CDR3: CASSDSRGSQYF

size: NA
V: TRBV7-9
J: TRBJ2-2
length: 18
CDR3: CASSLDPWDRERDGELFF

size: NA
V: TRBV9
J: TRBJ2-1
length: 14
CDR3: CASSVDSHYNEQFF

size: NA
V: TRBV6-6
J: TRBJ1-5
length: 13
CDR3: CASSLQGWQPQHF

size: once
V: TRBV5-1
J: TRBJ1-2
length: 15
CDR3: CASSWSGQTYYGYTF

size: NA
V: TRBV5-1
J: TRBJ1-2
length: 15
CDR3: CASSQGDRGDYGYTF

size: few
V: TRBV11-3
J: TRBJ2-1
length: 14
CDR3: CASSSNPTRNEQFF

size: NA
V: TRBV10-3
J: TRBJ1-1
length: 15
CDR3: CAISPTSTENTEAFF

size: NA
V: TRBV7-2
J: TRBJ2-1
length: 16
CDR3: CASSLAGGAAYNEQFF

size: few
V: TRBV11-2
J: TRBJ1-5
length: 14
CDR3: CASSLGHSNQPQHF

size: NA
V: TRBV5-6
J: TRBJ2-5
length: 15
CDR3: CASSRDRGFQETQYF

size: few
V: TRBV6-5
J: TRBJ2-2
length: 13
CDR3: CASRGFWAGELFF

size: NA
V: TRBV6-1
J: TRBJ1-5
length: 14
CDR3: CASSVQGNRQPQHF

size: NA
V: TRBV7-2
J: TRBJ2-2
length: 13
CDR3: CASRGQITGELFF

size: once
V: TRBV7-6
J: TRBJ2-1
length: 12
CDR3: CAIKRGADEQFF

size: NA
V: TRBV29-1
J: TRBJ2-3
length: 14
CDR3: CSGTGLKGTDTQYF

size: NA
V: TRBV10-1
J: TRBJ2-1
length: 17
CDR3: CASSGDLAARSYNEQFF

size: NA
V: TRBV2
J: NA
length: 14
CDR3: CASNGGGRASEQYF

size: once
V: TRBV19
J: TRBJ1-5
length: 14
CDR3: CASSIDRVRQPQHF

size: NA
V: TRBV10-3
J: TRBJ2-1
length: 17
CDR3: CAISWALGQGADNEQFF

size: few
V: TRBV30
J: TRBJ2-1
length: 13
CDR3: CAWSLQGTNEQFF

size: NA
V: TRBV7-2
J: TRBJ2-7
length: 15
CDR3: CASSLGLGRSYEQYF

size: NA
V: TRBV10-3
J: TRBJ1-2
length: 12
CDR3: CAISAGAYGYTF

size: few
V: TRBV2
J: TRBJ1-4
length: 15
CDR3: CASSEYRVPNEKLFF

size: few
V: TRBV4-2
J: TRBJ2-3
length: 16
CDR3: CASSQDLPLSTDTQYF

size: few
V: TRBV6-5
J: TRBJ1-2
length: 14
CDR3: CASRPDRGVYGYTF

size: NA
V: TRBV18
J: TRBJ2-6
length: 17
CDR3: CASSPVEGATGANVLTF

size: NA
V: TRBV2
J: TRBJ2-2
length: 14
CDR3: CASSEAPFTGELFF

size: once
V: TRBV15
J: TRBJ2-7
length: 14
CDR3: CATSIRRSSYEQYF

size: NA
V: TRBV7-9
J: TRBJ2-7
length: 14
CDR3: CASSFTSALDEQYF

size: NA
V: TRBV28
J: TRBJ1-1
length: 15
CDR3: CASTEPRLGNTEAFF

size: NA
V: TRBV18
J: TRBJ2-1
length: 13
CDR3: CASSPSAGNEQFF

size: few
V: TRBV28
J: TRBJ1-2
length: 18
CDR3: CASSLRFADRVGIHGYTF

size: once
V: TRBV5-1
J: TRBJ2-5
length: 14
CDR3: CASSLNNRGETQYF

size: once
V: TRBV6-5
J: TRBJ1-2
length: 13
CDR3: CASSLTRGTGYTF

size: NA
V: TRBV28
J: TRBJ1-2
length: 11
CDR3: CATGGRLGYTF

size: NA
V: TRBV7-2
J: TRBJ1-1
length: 16
CDR3: CASSPRAGAQGTEAFF

size: NA
V: TRBV28
J: TRBJ1-3
length: 14
CDR3: CASTDRGRVNTIYF

size: NA
V: TRBV19
J: TRBJ2-5
length: 15
CDR3: CASNTGTTFQETQYF

size: NA
V: TRBV19
J: TRBJ1-1
length: 12
CDR3: CASKLDTTEAFF

size: once
V: TRBV27
J: TRBJ1-1
length: 14
CDR3: CASNFRGVSTEAFF

size: NA
V: TRBV7-4
J: TRBJ2-7
length: 14
CDR3: CASSLAQSEREQYF

size: NA
V: TRBV10-3
J: TRBJ2-5
length: 15
CDR3: CAISASGGGKETQYF